The 32 T cell receptor beta chains reported below all come from one sample, sequenced in a study of T-cell memory formation after mild COVID-19. A single record per CDR3 protein comes from TCRdb applying MiXCR to the 5' RACE reads. The data contain a few hundred thousand distinct CDR3 sequences, under 25% of them singletons. The source material was PBMCs or a T cell subset sorted from them (not recorded which). The source of these receptors is a man aged 18 to 30 who had mild COVID-19 (a few samples of this study predate the infection). Cell type and time point are not known.

The sample holds many counts of this clonotype. V usage is TRBV29-1 and J usage is TRBJ2-1, with 9 bases matching TRBD1. V shed 1 base, J shed 8 bases, and the junction held 12 bases outside the gene matches. The CDR3 extends over 16 amino acids. Looked up from germline, CDR1 is SQVTM and CDR2 is ANQGSEA. CDR3 in DNA: TGCAGCGTTGAAGTGATTGGACAGGGGCCAAATGATGAGCAGTTCTTC. Amino acids: CSVEVIGQGPNDEQFF.

The gene calls are TRBV14 and TRBJ2-1; D might be TRBD2 (6 bases). Germline loops: CDR1 SGHDN, CDR2 FVKESK. V was shortened by 1 base and J by 8 bases, with 9 bases between the two germline ends. CDR3 length: 13 residues. The DNA for the CDR3 is TGTGCCAGCAGCCAAGTTGGGGACTATGAGCAGTTCTTC. Translated: CASSQVGDYEQFF.

The chain has TRBV5-1 and TRBJ2-3, with D unclear. CDR3 size: 15 residues. Germline values: CDR1 SGHRS, CDR2 YFSETQ. The V end lost 4 bases, the J end lost 2 bases, and 14 bases lay between the germline ends. The CDR3: CASSVQEPHTDTQYF. The CDR3 DNA sequence: TGCGCCAGCAGCGTCCAGGAGCCGCACACAGATACGCAGTATTTT.

The chain combines TRBV6-5 with TRBJ2-7; D not resolved. Germline V CDR1 and CDR2: MNHEY, SVGAGI. The CDR3 loop spans 14 amino acids. Trimming stripped 4 bases from V and 7 bases from J, with 17 bases between. The CDR3 spells CASSSGLLKREQYF. CDR3 bases: TGTGCCAGCAGTTCCGGGCTCTTAAAAAGAGAGCAGTACTTC.

This chain joins TRBV10-3 and TRBJ1-6, with D unclear. Per the germline V gene, CDR1 is ENHRY and CDR2 is SYGVKD. This CDR3 has 15 amino acids. V was trimmed by 2 bases and J by 1 base, leaving 6 bases between them. Here the CDR3 reads CAISERVSYNSPLHF. The CDR3 DNA sequence: TGTGCCATCAGTGAGAGGGTTTCCTATAATTCACCCCTCCACTTT.

A few counts support this clonotype. This sequence joins TRBV24-1 and TRBJ2-3, with 13 bases aligning to TRBD2. Trimming cost V 6 bases and J 6 bases; bases outside gene matches: 8. The CDR3 has 16 amino acids. Germline CDR1 and CDR2: KGHDR and SFDVKD. The CDR3 loop is CATSPSTSGGRDTQYF. The CDR3, as DNA: TGTGCCACCAGTCCATCGACTAGCGGGGGGAGGGATACGCAGTATTTT.

V and J are TRBV6-4 and TRBJ2-1; 8 bases are a match to TRBD2. This CDR3 spans 15 amino acids. In germline, CDR1 is MRHNA, CDR2 SNTAGT. Germline trimming cut 4 bases from V and 7 bases from J; bases unmatched to any gene: 9. CDR3 loop: CASSAGTGGVNEQFF. CDR3 coding DNA: TGTGCCAGCAGTGCCGGGACGGGGGGGGTGAATGAGCAGTTCTTC.

The chain joins TRBV6-6 to TRBJ2-7, with D perhaps TRBD1 or TRBD2 (5 bases each). The CDR3 is 14 residues long. V was pared by 2 bases and J by 2 bases, with 10 bases between. Germline V gene data show CDR1 as MNHNY and CDR2 as SVGAGI (reference sequence). The CDR3 loop is CASSYRDVPYEQYF. The CDR3 DNA is TGTGCCAGCAGTTACCGGGACGTGCCCTACGAGCAGTACTTC.

This chain connects TRBV25-1 to TRBJ2-3, with a possible D match to TRBD2 (6 bases). V lost 0 bases and J 2 bases, leaving 15 bases between the germline ends. The CDR3 length is 17 residues. Germline loops: CDR1 MGHDK, CDR2 SYGVNS. CDR3 bases: TGTGCCAGCAGTGAATATAGGGGCGGGAATGCCACAGATACGCAGTATTTT. This encodes CASSEYRGGNATDTQYF. Full variable domain (missing parts from reference TRBV25-1 and TRBJ2-3): EADIYQTPRYLVIGTGKKITLECSQTMGHDKMYWYQQDPGMELHLIHYSYGVNSTEKGDLSSESTVSRIRTEHFPLTLESARPSHTSQYLCASSEYRGGNATDTQYFGPGTRLTVL.

The chain uses TRBV12-3 or TRBV12-4 and TRBJ2-7; D possibly uses TRBD1 or TRBD2 (5 bases each). The ends were cut back, 2 bases at V and 3 bases at J, with 11 bases in the middle. The CDR3 totals 14 residues. The CDR3 DNA is TGTGCCAGCAGTTTAACAGGACGGGGCTACGAGCAGTACTTC. It specifies CASSLTGRGYEQYF.

The V and J genes are TRBV5-1 and TRBJ2-7; D is unclear. V lost 5 bases, J lost 2 bases, and 14 bases lay in between. Germline V gene data show CDR1 as SGHRS and CDR2 as YFSETQ. This CDR3 region has 14 residues. The CDR3 here is CASRPPGPPYEQYF. DNA of the CDR3: TGCGCCAGCAGGCCCCCCGGACCACCCTACGAGCAGTACTTC.

In this sample, this clonotype turned up a few times. This sequence joins TRBV18 and TRBJ1-5; weak D call: TRBD1 (5 bases). The germline gives CDR1 KGHSH, CDR2 LQKENI. The CDR3 runs to 13 residues. Trimming shortened V by 2 bases and J by 4 bases, and 6 bases separated the two germline ends. This CDR3 reads CASSPGANQPQHF. The CDR3, as DNA: TGTGCCAGCTCACCAGGGGCAAATCAGCCCCAGCATTTT. The entire variable domain, with the rest obtained from reference TRBV18 and TRBJ1-5, is as follows: NAGVMQNPRHLVRRRGQEARLRCSPMKGHSHVYWYRQLPEEGLKFMVYLQKENIIDESGMPKERFSAEFPKEGPSILRIQQVVRGDSAAYFCASSPGANQPQHFGDGTRLSIL.

The sample holds a few counts of this clonotype. The chain is built from TRBV28 and TRBJ1-1; D is unresolved. The CDR3 is 12 amino acids. Per germline, CDR1 MDHEN and CDR2 SYDVKM. V was clipped by 10 bases and J by 1 base, with 10 bases between them. The CDR3 nucleotides are TGTGCCACCAGACGGGGGAACACTGAAGCTTTCTTT. Residues: CATRRGNTEAFF.

The J gene is TRBJ1-1, the V gene TRBV3-1; D is undetermined. The CDR3 consists of 13 residues. Deletions cut 4 bases from V and 4 bases from J, with 10 bases between. Per the germline V gene, CDR1 is LGHDT and CDR2 is YNNKEL (reference sequence). Written as DNA, the CDR3 is TGTGCCAGCAGCCGGTCGGAGTCCACTGAAGCTTTCTTT. This sequence encodes CASSRSESTEAFF.

This sequence joins TRBV18 and TRBJ2-5, with D perhaps given as TRBD1 or TRBD2 (5 bases each). CDR1 is KGHSH and CDR2 is LQKENI in the germline V gene. V was shortened by 7 bases and J by 5 bases, with 14 bases between the two germline ends. This CDR3 has 13 amino acids. CDR3 amino acids: CASLPSEGETQYF. The DNA for the CDR3 is TGTGCCAGCTTACCCTCCGAGGGGGAGACCCAGTACTTC.

Of note for this clonotype: The germline gene is not matched at one end of the junction; a read error may be the cause. The chain carries TRBV7-9 and TRBJ1-5; D is unclear. The CDR3 length is 13 residues. Germline values: CDR1 SEHNR, CDR2 FQNEAQ (reference sequence). The CDR3 reads CASSLLDSQPKHF. The CDR3 DNA reads as TGTGCCAGCAGCTTACTGGACTCACAGCCCAAGCATTTT.

This clonotype was seen a handful of times. The rearrangement links TRBV29-1 to TRBJ1-2; D uncertain. CDR1 and CDR2 from the germline V gene are SQVTM and ANQGSEA. The length of the CDR3 is 18 residues. With 1 base removed from V and 0 bases from J, the gap between germline ends came to 21 bases. DNA for the CDR3: TGCAGCGTTGAAGCCGAGCTGGGCTCGTCCGTTCCTAACTATGGCTACACCTTC. Protein: CSVEAELGSSVPNYGYTF. The whole variable domain, filled in from reference TRBV29-1 and TRBJ1-2, reads SAVISQKPSRDICQRGTSLTIQCQVDSQVTMMFWYRQQPGQSLTLIATANQGSEATYESGFVIDKFPISRPNLTFSTLTVSNMSPEDSSIYLCSVEAELGSSVPNYGYTFGSGTRLTVV.

The chain employs TRBV10-2 and TRBJ2-7; no clear D. Trimming pared 5 bases from V and 3 bases from J, leaving 14 bases between. Germline assignment: CDR1 WSHSY and CDR2 SAAADI. The CDR3 extends over 14 amino acids. CDR3 sequence: CASSLTARIYEQYF. The CDR3 bases are TGCGCCAGCAGTCTGACGGCTAGGATCTACGAGCAGTACTTC.

This clonotype was seen a handful of times. The CDR3 here is CSVTRQGADGYTF. CDR3 coding DNA: TGCAGCGTCACACGACAGGGGGCAGATGGCTACACCTTC. This chain connects TRBV29-1 to TRBJ1-2; 10 bases fit TRBD1. CDR1 is SQVTM and CDR2 is ANQGSEA in the germline V gene. This CDR3 has 13 amino acids. J was trimmed by 6 bases and V by 6 bases; bases with no gene match: 7.

The table lists this clonotype with a few counts. This sequence joins TRBV7-7 and TRBJ2-5; no reliable D call. The CDR3 has 15 amino acids. Germline values: CDR1 SSHAT, CDR2 FNYEAQ (reference sequence). The ends were cut back, 1 base at V and 4 bases at J, with 13 bases in the middle. CDR3 sequence (DNA): TGTGCCAGCAGCTTAGTCTCGGCCTTTGGAGAGACCCAGTACTTC. This sequence encodes CASSLVSAFGETQYF.

The J gene is TRBJ1-1, the V gene TRBV4-1; no reliable D call. V was trimmed by 3 bases and J by 3 bases, leaving 14 bases between them. CDR1 MGHRA and CDR2 YSYEKL come from the germline V gene. The CDR3 runs to 15 residues. The CDR3 nucleotides are TGCGCCAGCAGCCAGATCGGGAAGAGGGACACTGAAGCTTTCTTT. Protein product: CASSQIGKRDTEAFF.

This clonotype came up many times. The chain links TRBV5-1 to TRBJ2-1, with 13 bases matching TRBD2. Germline lookup yields CDR1 SGHRS and CDR2 YFSETQ. This CDR3 region has 16 residues. J lost 4 bases, V lost 4 bases, and 5 bases had no gene match. CDR3 loop: CASSRGLAGSYNEQFF. In DNA, the CDR3 is TGCGCCAGCAGCCGGGGACTAGCGGGGTCTTACAATGAGCAGTTCTTC.

This clonotype showed up just a few times. The chain links TRBV18 to TRBJ1-2; D is unresolved. This CDR3 spans 15 amino acids. The V gene lost 4 bases and the J gene lost 5 bases, with 17 bases spanning the gap. The germline gives CDR1 KGHSH, CDR2 LQKENI. This CDR3 reads CASSQNTRVVYGYTF. The DNA of the CDR3 is TGTGCCAGCTCACAAAACACACGGGTCGTATATGGCTACACCTTC. The full variable domain, its missing parts supplied by reference TRBV18 and TRBJ1-2, is NAGVMQNPRHLVRRRGQEARLRCSPMKGHSHVYWYRQLPEEGLKFMVYLQKENIIDESGMPKERFSAEFPKEGPSILRIQQVVRGDSAAYFCASSQNTRVVYGYTFGSGTRLTVV.

This clonotype was found a few times. Here the CDR3 DNA reads TGTGCCAGCAGTCTATCCCTTTGGGGGGACACCGGGGAGCTGTTTTTT. This encodes CASSLSLWGDTGELFF. This chain links TRBV6-5 with TRBJ2-2; D is perhaps TRBD2 (6 bases). Germline V lookup: CDR1 MNHEY, CDR2 SVGAGI. The CDR3 contains 16 residues. Trimming removed 5 bases at V and 3 bases at J, with 16 bases between.

V gene TRBV12-3 or TRBV12-4 combines with J gene TRBJ2-1, with D unresolved. The CDR3 spans 16 residues. Trimming removed 1 base from V and 8 bases from J, with 18 bases in between. This chain's CDR3 is CASSLDLWVGSDEQFF. In DNA, the CDR3 is TGTGCCAGCAGTTTAGATCTCTGGGTCGGTTCGGATGAGCAGTTCTTC.

This clonotype has only a few counts. This sequence joins TRBV6-4 and TRBJ2-3, with 13 bases lining up with TRBD2. Trimming at V came to 5 bases and at J to 1 base, leaving 3 bases not matched to a gene. Per germline, CDR1 MRHNA and CDR2 SNTAGT. The CDR3 has 16 amino acids. CDR3 DNA sequence: TGTGCCAGCAGTCGAGGGACTAGCGGGGGCACAGATACGCAGTATTTT. This encodes CASSRGTSGGTDTQYF.

This clonotype was found a few times. The V and J genes are TRBV27 and TRBJ2-7; D may be TRBD2 (5 bases). The CDR3 is 13 amino acids. Germline CDR1 and CDR2: MNHEY and SMNVEV (reference sequence). With 6 bases removed from V and 3 bases from J, the gap between germline ends came to 12 bases. The CDR3 spells CASSPLGVYEQYV. CDR3 nucleotide sequence: TGTGCCAGCAGCCCCCTCGGGGTCTACGAGCAGTACGTC.

The gene calls are TRBV12-3 or TRBV12-4 and TRBJ1-4, with 7 nucleotides matching TRBD1. This CDR3 spans 13 amino acids. With 6 bases clipped from V and 8 bases from J, the junction kept 6 bases outside the gene matches. The CDR3 DNA follows: TGTGCCAGCAGCAGGGGGAGAGGGGAAAAACTGTTTTTT. It specifies CASSRGRGEKLFF.

J is TRBJ2-3 and V is TRBV4-1; D gene ambiguous. The germline V and J ends were trimmed by 1 base and 3 bases, with 17 bases remaining between them. This CDR3 spans 17 amino acids. Germline CDR1 and CDR2: MGHRA and YSYEKL. The DNA of the CDR3 is TGCGCCAGCAGCCAAGTTGGGCTAGTATTCCTGACAGATACGCAGTATTTT. Encoded protein: CASSQVGLVFLTDTQYF.

This clonotype was counted at least ten times. This sequence joins TRBV5-6 and TRBJ2-1, with 12 nucleotides matching TRBD2. V shed 5 bases, J shed 1 base, and the junction held 4 bases outside the gene matches. Germline lookup yields CDR1 SGHDT and CDR2 YYEEEE. The CDR3 consists of 16 residues. CDR3 loop: CASSLTSGGSYNEQFF. The CDR3 DNA reads as TGTGCCAGCAGTTTGACTAGCGGGGGTTCCTACAATGAGCAGTTCTTC. Supplemented by reference TRBV5-6 and TRBJ2-1, the full variable domain reads DAGVTQSPTHLIKTRGQQVTLRCSPKSGHDTVSWYQQALGQGPQFIFQYYEEEERQRGNFPDRFSGHQFPNYSSELNVNALLLGDSALYLCASSLTSGGSYNEQFFGPGTRLTVL.

CDR3 coding DNA: TGCGCCAGCAGCCAGCGCCCCGGGGAGAAAAATGAAAAACTGTTTTTT. It is translated as CASSQRPGEKNEKLFF. V is TRBV4-3 and J is TRBJ1-4; D not resolved. The CDR3 extends over 16 amino acids. Trimming stripped 3 bases from V and 5 bases from J, with 16 bases between. CDR1 is LGHNA, CDR2 YSLEER, per germline.

This clonotype occurred a few times. The CDR3 bases are TGTGCCAGCATACTCGGGGGGCTCCGATGGGAGCAGTACTTC. It is translated as CASILGGLRWEQYF. The chain has TRBV7-2 and TRBJ2-7; possible D gene TRBD2, 7 bases. The CDR3 loop spans 14 amino acids. With 7 bases removed from V and 7 bases from J, the gap between germline ends came to 20 bases. Germline CDR1 reads SGHTA; CDR2 reads FQGNSA.